This T cell receptor beta chain appears in the sequencing data of a study of cytomegalovirus exposure and HLA in healthy donors. This CDR3 comprises 16 residues. With 4 bases clipped from V and 6 bases from J, the junction kept 8 bases outside the gene matches. Germline CDR1 and CDR2: SGHVS and FNYEAQ. PCR amplification relied on 60 Vbeta primers (plus 13 Jbeta primers). TCRdb's copy holds only in-frame clones and misses some; the assay was immunoSEQ multiplex PCR. The sample includes around 120,000 clones, 55% to 65% of them seen just once. The sequence was collected from a man aged 40-50 years in good health and CMV-seropositive. The sequenced sample was PBMCs. The V call is TRBV7-6, the J call TRBJ2-2, with TRBD2 identical over 10 bases. CDR3 sequence: CASSSPETSGPGELFF. For the CDR3, the DNA is TGTGCCAGCAGCTCACCCGAGACTAGCGGGCCCGGGGAGCTGTTTTTT.